These 20 T cell receptor beta chains came from one sample sequenced in a study of T cell repertoires in cytomegalovirus infection. TCRdb used MiXCR to reprocess the reads, holding one entry per CDR3 protein. The table has a few hundred thousand distinct CDR3 sequences, about an eighth seen once. Sequencing was performed on PBMCs. The receptors here all came from a human donor in good health (CMV status not recorded). Some clones in this sample may be carry-over from other donors' samples.

At least ten counts were recorded for this clonotype. V and J are TRBV20-1 and TRBJ2-1; TRBD2 matches 7 bases. V lost 1 base to trimming and J lost 2 bases; unmatched junction nucleotides: 5. The CDR3 length is 15 residues. Germline loops: CDR1 DFQATT, CDR2 SNEGSKA (reference sequence). The CDR3 region is CSARGPAGPYNEQFF. CDR3 sequence (DNA): TGCAGTGCTAGAGGCCCAGCGGGACCCTACAATGAGCAGTTCTTC.

This clonotype occurred many times. The J gene is TRBJ2-5, the V gene TRBV6-2 or TRBV6-3; D is ambiguous. The CDR3 runs to 15 residues. Trimming removed 0 bases at V and 1 base at J, with 9 bases between. Per germline, CDR1 MNHEY and CDR2 SVGEGT. CDR3 sequence (DNA): TGTGCCAGCAGTTACTCGGGCAGGACCCAAGAGACCCAGTACTTC. Its translation: CASSYSGRTQETQYF.

The genes are TRBV20-1 and TRBJ2-2, with TRBD2 matching 12 bases. The CDR3 has 14 residues. V dropped 6 bases and J dropped 6; count of bases not matched to a gene: 5. Germline V gene data show CDR1 as DFQATT and CDR2 as SNEGSKA (reference sequence). CDR3 nucleotides: TGCAGTGCCAACCTAGCGGGGGGGCCCGGGGAGCTGTTTTTT. Protein: CSANLAGGPGELFF.

The chain combines TRBV20-1 with TRBJ2-7; 10 bases are shared with TRBD2. Trimming took 4 bases from V and 3 from J; bases not matched to a gene: 6. Germline values: CDR1 DFQATT, CDR2 SNEGSKA (reference sequence). The CDR3 extends over 14 amino acids. CDR3 region: CSAKPGLASYEQYF. CDR3 sequence (DNA): TGCAGTGCTAAACCGGGACTAGCGAGCTACGAGCAGTACTTC.

Many counts were recorded for this clonotype. V is TRBV12-3 or TRBV12-4 and J is TRBJ1-1; D gene unclear. V shed 1 base and J shed 0 bases, with 9 bases lying between them. The CDR3 has 15 amino acids. CDR3 nucleotides: TGTGCCAGCAGTTTAGATCCTTACATGAACACTGAAGCTTTCTTT. Protein sequence: CASSLDPYMNTEAFF.

This clonotype was seen only a few times. V and J are TRBV6-5 and TRBJ2-1; D is undetermined. Germline V CDR1 and CDR2: MNHEY, SVGAGI. The CDR3 is made up of 14 amino acids. The V end lost 1 base, the J end lost 5 bases, and 9 bases lay between the germline ends. This chain's CDR3 is CASSYFPANNEQFF. In DNA form, the CDR3 reads TGTGCCAGCAGTTACTTTCCCGCCAACAATGAGCAGTTCTTC.

The CDR3 reads CASSADGVSGNTIYF. DNA of the CDR3: TGTGCCAGCAGCGCAGACGGAGTCTCTGGAAACACCATATATTTT. V gene TRBV5-6 combines with J gene TRBJ1-3, with D uncertain. Germline-derived CDR1 and CDR2 are SGHDT and YYEEEE. The CDR3 consists of 15 residues. The V and J ends lost 4 bases and 0 bases respectively, with 11 bases between them.

This clonotype was detected ten times or more. The chain has TRBV7-3 and TRBJ2-5, with 9 bases aligning to TRBD2. The CDR3 sequence is 18 residues long. Germline V lookup: CDR1 SGHTA, CDR2 FQGTGA. The V and J ends lost 4 bases and 5 bases, in that order; junction bases with no gene match: 17. The CDR3 is CASSSPSAGGDVLETQYF. CDR3 in DNA: TGTGCCAGCAGCTCCCCAAGTGCGGGGGGGGATGTGTTGGAGACCCAGTACTTC.

This chain joins TRBV7-2 and TRBJ1-4; 7 bases match TRBD1. The CDR3 extends over 14 amino acids. Per germline, CDR1 SGHTA and CDR2 FQGNSA. V shed 5 bases, J shed 3 bases, and the junction held 3 bases outside the gene matches. The CDR3 DNA is TGTGCCAGCAGCCTCAGGGGGTCTAATGAAAAACTGTTTTTT. It yields the protein CASSLRGSNEKLFF.

The chain recombines TRBV6-2 or TRBV6-3 with TRBJ2-7; 9 bases align to TRBD2. Germline loops: CDR1 MNHEY, CDR2 SVGEGT. J lost 4 bases, V lost 4 bases, and 5 bases had no gene match. CDR3 size: 14 residues. The CDR3 sequence: CASSFVTSGYEQYF. For the CDR3, the DNA is TGTGCCAGCAGTTTCGTGACTAGCGGATACGAGCAGTACTTC.

This clonotype has a handful of counts. The chain carries TRBV20-1 and TRBJ2-3; 16 bases match TRBD2. V lost 6 bases to trimming and J lost 4 bases; unmatched junction nucleotides: 1. CDR3 length: 14 amino acids. CDR1 is DFQATT and CDR2 is SNEGSKA in the germline V gene (reference sequence). CDR3 in DNA: TGCAGTGCGGGGACTAGCGGGGGGGCAGATACGCAGTATTTT. As protein: CSAGTSGGADTQYF.

Comments on this clonotype: This may be a read error: a much more frequent sequence differs by one nucleotide. The chain is built from TRBV14 and TRBJ1-3; TRBD1 might be the D (6 bases). This CDR3 has 18 residues. Germline loops: CDR1 SGHDN, CDR2 FVKESK. Here the CDR3 reads CANSHRDTKFSSGNTIYF. CDR3 DNA: TGTGCCAACAGCCACCGGGACACCAAATTCTCCTCTGGAAACACCATATATTTT.

This clonotype was observed many times. The gene calls are TRBV7-9 and TRBJ2-1; D is unresolved. With 7 bases removed from V and 8 bases from J, the gap between germline ends came to 21 bases. The CDR3 has 15 amino acids. Germline V lookup: CDR1 SEHNR, CDR2 FQNEAQ (reference sequence). The CDR3 is CASISEHLRPDEQFF. DNA of the CDR3: TGTGCCAGCATCTCTGAGCATCTCAGGCCAGATGAGCAGTTCTTC.

Many counts were recorded for this clonotype. The chain uses TRBV19 and TRBJ2-1; no clear D. CDR1 and CDR2 (germline): LNHDA, SQIVND (reference sequence). Trimming removed 4 bases from V and 5 bases from J, with 9 bases in between. This CDR3 is built from 13 residues. The CDR3 is CASSSRAHNEQFF. As DNA, the CDR3 is TGTGCCAGTAGTAGCCGGGCCCACAATGAGCAGTTCTTC. The whole variable domain, filled in from reference TRBV19 and TRBJ2-1, reads DGGITQSPKYLFRKEGQNVTLSCEQNLNHDAMYWYRQDPGQGLRLIYYSQIVNDFQKGDIAEGYSVSREKKESFPLTVTSAQKNPTAFYLCASSSRAHNEQFFGPGTRLTVL.

The chain uses TRBV7-4 and TRBJ2-7, with TRBD1 as a possible D gene (5 bases). Trimming shortened V by 0 bases and J by 3 bases, and 12 bases separated the two germline ends. This CDR3 region has 15 residues. The germline CDR1 and CDR2 sequences are SGHVT and SQSDAQ. In DNA, the CDR3 is TGTGCCAGCAGCTTAGCGGCAGGGTCGAACTACGAGCAGTACTTC. This sequence encodes CASSLAAGSNYEQYF.

The genes are TRBV11-2 and TRBJ2-3; 12 bases are shared with TRBD2. This CDR3 is built from 17 residues. Looked up from germline, CDR1 is SGHAT and CDR2 is FQNNGV. V gave up 7 bases and J gave up 4 bases; unmatched junction bases: 12. In nucleotides, the CDR3 is TGTGCCAGCAAATACGGGCTAGCGGGGGGGCCGGCAGATACGCAGTATTTT. It codes for CASKYGLAGGPADTQYF.

This sequence joins TRBV5-4 and TRBJ1-2; no clear D gene. CDR1 is SGHNT, CDR2 YYREEE, per germline (reference sequence). The CDR3 spans 12 residues. Trimming took off 2 bases at V and 8 bases at J, with 10 bases between the two ends. CDR3 region: CASSLSGSGYTF. The CDR3 DNA follows: TGTGCCAGCAGCTTATCAGGTTCGGGCTACACCTTC.

A remark on this clonotype: A junction boundary mismatches the germline segment, possibly from a read error. The chain joins TRBV11-2 to TRBJ2-2; the D gene could be TRBD1 or TRBD2 (5 bases each). The germline gives CDR1 SGHAT, CDR2 FQNNGV. The CDR3 has 16 residues. In DNA form, the CDR3 reads TGTACCAGCAGGCAACCGGGACGGGGAAACACCGGGGAGCTGTTTTTT. The encoded protein is CTSRQPGRGNTGELFF.

This clonotype was found a few times. The chain uses TRBV6-5 and TRBJ2-3, with D possibly being TRBD1 (6 bases). The V end lost 5 bases, the J end lost 2 bases, and 14 bases lay between the germline ends. Germline values: CDR1 MNHEY, CDR2 SVGAGI. The CDR3 is 15 residues long. The CDR3 is CASSTGTPNTDTQYF. Here the CDR3 DNA reads TGTGCCAGCAGTACCGGGACACCAAACACAGATACGCAGTATTTT.

The V and J genes are TRBV20-1 and TRBJ1-5; 9 bases are a match to TRBD1. The ends lost 3 bases at V and 0 bases at J; junction bases unmatched: 12. Germline V gives CDR1 DFQATT, CDR2 SNEGSKA (reference sequence). The CDR3 contains 18 residues. The CDR3 DNA reads TGCAGTGCTAGGAAATGGACAGGGGACCCTCTTAGCAATCAGCCCCAGCATTTT. This translates into CSARKWTGDPLSNQPQHF.